This entry lists 5 T cell receptor beta chains sequenced from one sample in a study of breast tumors, draining lymph nodes, adjacent tissues. The lymph nodes were axillary draining lymph nodes from breast cancer patients. TCRdb re-called the multiplex PCR reads with MiXCR, one entry per CDR3 protein. Here the sample spans about 100,000 distinct CDR3 sequences, about 20% being singletons. Sequencing was carried out using axillary lymph node tissue. The receptor source for this set is a female donor with breast cancer. Some clones in this sample may be carry-over from other donors' samples.

This clonotype was seen repeatedly, ten times or more. The chain couples TRBV7-9 to TRBJ1-6; maybe TRBD1 (5 bases). The V end lost 6 bases, the J end lost 14 bases, and 26 bases lay between the germline ends. The CDR3 contains 16 residues. Germline CDR1 is SEHNR and CDR2 is FQNEAQ (reference sequence). The CDR3 spells CASRASSGEGIRSLHF. CDR3 nucleotides: TGTGCCAGCAGAGCGTCCTCGGGGGAGGGAATCCGCTCCCTCCACTTT.

The rearrangement joins TRBV19 to TRBJ2-1, with D perhaps TRBD2 (5 bases). The V end lost 1 base, the J end lost 4 bases, and 8 bases lay between the germline ends. Germline assignment: CDR1 LNHDA and CDR2 SQIVND (reference sequence). The CDR3 totals 14 residues. Here the CDR3 reads CASSIASSYNEQFF. CDR3 DNA sequence: TGTGCCAGTAGTATAGCTAGCAGTTACAATGAGCAGTTCTTC.

The chain couples TRBV27 to TRBJ2-1; 8 positions agree with TRBD1. The germline gives CDR1 MNHEY, CDR2 SMNVEV (reference sequence). With 2 bases clipped from V and 8 bases from J, the junction kept 8 bases outside the gene matches. CDR3 length: 15 amino acids. CDR3 residues: CASSLRTGSWDEQFF. The CDR3 coding sequence is TGTGCCAGCAGTTTACGGACAGGGAGTTGGGATGAGCAGTTCTTC.

Of note for this clonotype: This clone may be a read error of a much larger clone one base away. This rearrangement joins TRBV7-9 to TRBJ2-1; D might be TRBD1 (6 bases). In germline, CDR1 is SEHNR, CDR2 FQNEAQ (reference sequence). The CDR3 consists of 14 residues. Trimming took off 3 bases at V and 8 bases at J, with 14 bases between the two ends. For the CDR3, the DNA is TGTGCCAGCAGCTTGACTCAGGGGTGGGATGAGCAGTTCTTC. Residues: CASSLTQGWDEQFF.

V usage is TRBV2 and J usage is TRBJ1-5, with a possible D match to TRBD1 (6 bases). The V gene lost 6 bases and the J gene lost 6 bases, with 15 bases spanning the gap. The CDR3 has 14 amino acids. Germline V lookup: CDR1 SNHLY, CDR2 FYNNEI. The CDR3 DNA sequence: TGTGCCAGCAGAGGGACAAGGGGCGGTCAGCCCCAGCATTTT. Translating it yields CASRGTRGGQPQHF.